One and the same sample provided the 32 T cell receptor beta chains below, sequenced in a study of shared clonotypes between healthy human individuals. The naive CD8 fraction comprised CD45RO-negative cells positively selected for CCR7 and excluded terminally differentiated effector memory CD45RA+ cells. The assay was immunoSEQ multiplex PCR, and TCRdb's table has in-frame clones only and misses some. The table records more than 2 million clones, about 95% of them present only once. The specimen sequenced was naive CD8+ T cells sorted from blood. The receptors stem from a man between 18 and 29 years old in good health.

This clone was seen a single time. The chain carries TRBV7-9 and TRBJ2-1, with unresolved D. V lost 5 bases and J 0 bases, leaving 11 bases between the germline ends. There are 15 residues in the CDR3. Germline V gene data show CDR1 as SEHNR and CDR2 as FQNEAQ (reference sequence). The CDR3 DNA reads TGTGCCAGCAGCCCGGCCGTCCGCTCCTACAATGAGCAGTTCTTC. It translates to CASSPAVRSYNEQFF.

This chain uses TRBV10-3 with TRBJ2-7; D unresolved. The CDR3 contains 15 residues. Germline assignment: CDR1 ENHRY and CDR2 SYGVKD. Trimming left V 6 bases short and J 3 bases short, with 18 bases between. CDR3 in amino acids: CAISTPTQTGYEQYF. The DNA of the CDR3 is TGTGCCATCAGCACACCGACCCAAACGGGCTACGAGCAGTACTTC.

This rearrangement joins TRBV11-2 to TRBJ2-7; 8 nucleotides agree with TRBD1. The CDR3 contains 15 residues. V gave up 5 bases and J gave up 1 base; unmatched junction bases: 7. Germline CDR1 and CDR2: SGHAT and FQNNGV. CDR3 amino acids: CASSPRDRPSYEQYF. CDR3 DNA sequence: TGTGCCAGCAGCCCCAGGGACAGGCCGTCCTACGAGCAGTACTTC.

The chain uses TRBV9 and TRBJ1-2, with TRBD1 matching over 8 bases. Germline trimming cut 3 bases from V and 5 bases from J; bases unmatched to any gene: 3. Looked up from germline, CDR1 is SGDLS and CDR2 is YYNGEE. CDR3 length equals 13 residues. The CDR3 sequence is CASSGRGPYGYTF. The CDR3 DNA reads as TGTGCCAGCAGCGGCAGGGGGCCGTATGGCTACACCTTC.

CDR3 amino acids: CAISDWLAYEQYF. CDR3 bases: TGTGCCATCAGTGACTGGCTGGCCTACGAGCAGTACTTC. The rearrangement joins TRBV10-3 to TRBJ2-7; no definite D call. Between the trimmed V and J ends, which lost 3 bases and 2 bases, there was a span of 8 bases. The length of the CDR3 is 13 residues. CDR1 and CDR2 (germline): ENHRY, SYGVKD.

J is TRBJ1-2 and V is TRBV28; a possible D gene is TRBD1 (5 bases). The V end was cut by 4 bases, the J end by 8 bases, with 17 bases between. Germline V lookup: CDR1 MDHEN, CDR2 SYDVKM. The CDR3 is 14 residues long. DNA for the CDR3: TGTGCCAGCAGTTATCCTGGGGTTCAGGGAGGCTACACCTTC. Translation gives CASSYPGVQGGYTF.

The chain uses TRBV4-1 and TRBJ2-7; possibly TRBD2 for D (6 bases). V was clipped by 2 bases and J by 4 bases, with 12 bases between them. Germline V gene lookup returns CDR1 MGHRA and CDR2 YSYEKL. This CDR3 has 14 amino acids. CDR3 nucleotides: TGCGCCAGCAGCCAACGGGACGGACTATACGAGCAGTACTTC. Protein product: CASSQRDGLYEQYF.

The chain recombines TRBV5-1 with TRBJ2-1; a possible D gene is TRBD2 (5 bases). Germline V gives CDR1 SGHRS, CDR2 YFSETQ. V shed 0 bases and J shed 0 bases, with 10 bases lying between them. There are 16 residues in the CDR3. The CDR3 DNA sequence: TGCGCCAGCAGCTTGGCTAGCCCTAGCTCCTACAATGAGCAGTTCTTC. This gives the protein CASSLASPSSYNEQFF.

CDR3 nucleotides: TGTGCCAGCAGCGATAAAAGTCGGTCCTTAAATTACGAGCAGTACTTC. Its translation: CASSDKSRSLNYEQYF. The V call is TRBV5-6, the J call TRBJ2-7, with D uncertain. This CDR3 is built from 16 residues. Germline-derived CDR1 and CDR2 are SGHDT and YYEEEE. The V and J ends lost 4 bases and 4 bases respectively, with 21 bases between them.

The chain recombines TRBV11-2 with TRBJ2-5; weak D call: TRBD1 (6 bases). Trimming left V 2 bases short and J 4 bases short, with 11 bases between. Germline CDR1 is SGHAT and CDR2 is FQNNGV. This CDR3 has 14 amino acids. The CDR3 here is CASSLTGTGETQYF. The CDR3 DNA sequence: TGTGCCAGCAGCTTAACAGGGACGGGAGAGACCCAGTACTTC.

The chain is built from TRBV2 and TRBJ2-3; D not resolved. Germline values: CDR1 SNHLY, CDR2 FYNNEI. The CDR3 totals 12 residues. With 0 bases removed from V and 4 bases from J, the gap between germline ends came to 2 bases. The DNA of the CDR3 is TGTGCCAGCAGTGAAGCGTCAGATACGCAGTATTTT. It specifies CASSEASDTQYF.

This CDR3 reads CAGHQTGDYGYTF. The CDR3 nucleotides read TGTGCCGGACACCAGACAGGGGACTATGGCTACACCTTC. This chain connects TRBV30 to TRBJ1-2; 8 bases align to TRBD1. Germline CDR1 is GTSNPN and CDR2 is SVGIG (reference sequence). V shed 8 bases and J 3 bases; nucleotides not matched to a gene: 8. CDR3 length: 13 residues.

This clone was recorded once. The chain couples TRBV9 to TRBJ2-2, with D uncertain. The CDR3 is 14 amino acids. V was shortened by 3 bases and J by 0 bases, with 6 bases between the two germline ends. Germline V CDR1 and CDR2: SGDLS, YYNGEE. Here the CDR3 DNA reads TGTGCCAGCAGCGGAGGAACGAACACCGGGGAGCTGTTTTTT. Its translation is CASSGGTNTGELFF.

V usage is TRBV13 and J usage is TRBJ2-2, with D perhaps TRBD1 or TRBD2 (5 bases each). The CDR3 has 15 amino acids. V was clipped by 4 bases and J by 0 bases, with 9 bases between them. Germline lookup yields CDR1 PRHDT and CDR2 FYEKMQ (reference sequence). CDR3 sequence: CASSWGRTNTGELFF. CDR3 DNA: TGTGCCAGCAGCTGGGGACGTACGAACACCGGGGAGCTGTTTTTT.

J is TRBJ1-1 and V is TRBV28; D ambiguous. This CDR3 has 15 amino acids. The ends were cut back, 3 bases at V and 3 bases at J, with 14 bases in the middle. Germline CDR1 and CDR2: MDHEN and SYDVKM. The CDR3 DNA follows: TGTGCCAGCAGTTTTCCCCCGGGAGGGTACACTGAAGCTTTCTTT. Translated, it gives CASSFPPGGYTEAFF.

The V and J genes are TRBV9 and TRBJ2-2; D is possibly TRBD1 or TRBD2 (7 bases each). The ends were cut back, 6 bases at V and 4 bases at J, with 10 bases in the middle. CDR3 length: 13 residues. Looked up from germline, CDR1 is SGDLS and CDR2 is YYNGEE. The CDR3 coding sequence is TGTGCCAGCACCAGGGGGGGCACCGGGGAGCTGTTTTTT. Translating gives CASTRGGTGELFF.

As regards this clone: The same CDR3 is also encoded by other DNA sequences in this sample. The chain has TRBV6-5 and TRBJ2-5, with D tentatively TRBD2 (6 bases). The length of the CDR3 is 14 residues. V lost 0 bases, J lost 5 bases, and 10 bases lay in between. Germline assignment: CDR1 MNHEY and CDR2 SVGAGI. The DNA for the CDR3 is TGTGCCAGCAGTTACTCGGGAGGTGGGGAGACCCAGTACTTC. Its translation: CASSYSGGGETQYF.

This clone showed up just once. The chain carries TRBV27 and TRBJ1-5; a possible D gene is TRBD1 (5 bases). Germline loops: CDR1 MNHEY, CDR2 SMNVEV (reference sequence). CDR3 length: 13 amino acids. V shed 4 bases and J shed 5 bases, with 9 bases lying between them. The CDR3 loop is CASSSAGHQPQHF. The CDR3, as DNA: TGTGCCAGCAGTTCGGCAGGGCATCAGCCCCAGCATTTT.

V is TRBV11-2 and J is TRBJ2-7, with 10 bases identical to TRBD2. V shed 5 bases, J shed 7 bases, and the junction held 8 bases outside the gene matches. The CDR3 has 14 amino acids. From germline, CDR1 is SGHAT and CDR2 FQNNGV. DNA for the CDR3: TGTGCCAGCAGCCCTAGCGGGAGCTGGGCGGAGCAGTACTTC. Its translation is CASSPSGSWAEQYF.

This sequence joins TRBV15 and TRBJ1-3; D possibly corresponds to TRBD1 (5 bases). Germline V gives CDR1 LNHNV, CDR2 YYDKDF (reference sequence). The V gene lost 5 bases and the J gene lost 1 base, with 24 bases spanning the gap. The CDR3 is 19 amino acids. The CDR3 sequence: CATSSFGGPRRVSGNTIYF. CDR3 sequence (DNA): TGTGCCACCAGCTCCTTCGGGGGACCCCGGAGGGTTTCTGGAAACACCATATATTTT.

The rearrangement joins TRBV7-9 to TRBJ1-1; 8 nucleotides match TRBD1. V lost 5 bases, J lost 0 bases, and 5 bases stayed unmatched. Per the germline V gene, CDR1 is SEHNR and CDR2 is FQNEAQ (reference sequence). The CDR3 loop spans 15 amino acids. The CDR3 spells CASSDQGALNTEAFF. DNA for the CDR3: TGTGCCAGCAGCGACCAGGGGGCGCTGAACACTGAAGCTTTCTTT.

This chain uses TRBV27 with TRBJ2-3, with D unclear. The length of the CDR3 is 15 residues. The germline V and J ends were trimmed by 2 bases and 0 bases, with 9 bases remaining between them. Per germline, CDR1 MNHEY and CDR2 SMNVEV (reference sequence). CDR3 nucleotide sequence: TGTGCCAGCAGTTTAAGGTCTGCGAGCACAGATACGCAGTATTTT. Its protein product is CASSLRSASTDTQYF.

The V gene is TRBV27, the J gene TRBJ2-5; D perhaps matches TRBD1 (5 bases). Trimming took off 3 bases at V and 0 bases at J, with 14 bases between the two ends. The CDR3 sequence is 16 residues long. Germline CDR1 is MNHEY and CDR2 is SMNVEV (reference sequence). The CDR3: CASSFQGTLHQETQYF. As DNA, the CDR3 is TGTGCCAGCAGTTTTCAGGGCACCTTACACCAAGAGACCCAGTACTTC.

Here the CDR3 DNA reads TGTGCCAGCAGCTTCGAATTTTCCCAAGAGCAGTTCTTC. This codes for CASSFEFSQEQFF. V gene TRBV28 combines with J gene TRBJ2-1; D ambiguous. Deletions cut 6 bases from V and 10 bases from J, with 16 bases between. The CDR3 extends over 13 amino acids. CDR1 and CDR2 (germline): MDHEN, SYDVKM.

The J gene is TRBJ2-2, the V gene TRBV6-1; tentatively, D is TRBD2 (6 bases). V gave up 2 bases and J gave up 5 bases, with 18 bases separating them. The CDR3 runs 17 residues. Germline lookup yields CDR1 MNHNS and CDR2 SASEGT. CDR3 coding DNA: TGTGCCAGCAGTGAACGGGATCCCGGGAGTGGGACCGGGGAGCTGTTTTTT. It yields the protein CASSERDPGSGTGELFF.

This chain uses TRBV5-1 with TRBJ1-1; D ambiguous. V was cut by 4 bases and J by 0 bases, with 10 bases left in between. Germline CDR1 reads SGHRS; CDR2 reads YFSETQ. CDR3 size: 14 residues. The DNA of the CDR3 is TGCGCCAGCAGCCCGCCTGATTTGAACACTGAAGCTTTCTTT. It translates to CASSPPDLNTEAFF.

J is TRBJ2-7 and V is TRBV7-9; 8 bases agree with TRBD1. CDR1 and CDR2 from the germline V gene are SEHNR and FQNEAQ (reference sequence). The trim removed 4 bases at V and 2 bases at J, leaving 7 bases unmatched. CDR3 length equals 15 residues. For the CDR3, the DNA is TGTGCCAGCAGCTCTGGAGGGACAGGTACCTACGAGCAGTACTTC. Translated: CASSSGGTGTYEQYF.

The chain recombines TRBV28 with TRBJ1-5; 9 bases map to TRBD1. The CDR3 sequence is 16 residues long. J lost 1 base, V lost 6 bases, and 7 bases had no gene match. Germline CDR1 reads MDHEN; CDR2 reads SYDVKM. The CDR3 here is CASSLKGQGSNQPQHF. CDR3 coding DNA: TGTGCCAGCAGCCTTAAGGGACAGGGAAGCAATCAGCCCCAGCATTTT.

The chain employs TRBV5-6 and TRBJ2-1, with TRBD2 identical over 9 bases. The J segment lost 5 bases and the V segment lost 3 bases, leaving 6 bases of the junction unmatched. CDR1 SGHDT and CDR2 YYEEEE come from the germline V gene. The CDR3 sequence is 15 residues long. CDR3 DNA: TGTGCCAGCAGCTCAGAAGCGGGGGGCCACAATGAGCAGTTCTTC. Amino acids: CASSSEAGGHNEQFF.

The chain uses TRBV28 and TRBJ2-3; 8 bases match TRBD1. V lost 4 bases to trimming and J lost 0 bases; unmatched junction nucleotides: 9. Germline assignment: CDR1 MDHEN and CDR2 SYDVKM. The CDR3 runs to 17 residues. This CDR3 reads CASSSGTGALSTDTQYF. CDR3 coding DNA: TGTGCCAGCAGTTCCGGGACAGGCGCCCTTAGCACAGATACGCAGTATTTT.

This rearrangement joins TRBV7-2 to TRBJ2-7; TRBD1 aligns across 7 bases. There are 15 residues in the CDR3. V lost 1 base to trimming and J lost 0 bases; unmatched junction nucleotides: 3. Germline V CDR1 and CDR2: SGHTA, FQGNSA. The CDR3 loop is CASSLDRGISYEQYF. The CDR3 nucleotides read TGTGCCAGCAGCTTAGACAGGGGCATCTCCTACGAGCAGTACTTC.

The chain couples TRBV14 to TRBJ1-1; D is possibly TRBD1 (5 bases). V was shortened by 1 base and J by 0 bases, with 9 bases between the two germline ends. CDR1 and CDR2 from the germline V gene are SGHDN and FVKESK. The length of the CDR3 is 15 residues. The CDR3 protein is CASSQAQGMNTEAFF. The CDR3 nucleotides read TGTGCCAGCAGCCAAGCGCAGGGTATGAACACTGAAGCTTTCTTT.